In its sample, the clone carrying this T cell receptor (beta chain) was seen a few times. This record belongs to a study of T-cell reconstitution after alpha-beta-depleted transplantation in children. For TCRbeta, the library was prepared with unique molecular identifiers. TCRdb used MiXCR to reprocess the PCR reads, holding one entry per CDR3 protein. The profile shows 230,000 or so distinct CDR3 sequences, 12% of them singletons. There are 14 residues in the CDR3. V was clipped by 6 bases and J by 6 bases, with 14 bases between them. This chain links TRBV12-3 or TRBV12-4 with TRBJ1-4; D gene ambiguous. The sample consisted of PBMCs from the stem cell graft donor, taken from the stem cell graft. This clonotype was sampled from a human donor who donated a stem cell graft to a child with acute lymphoblastic leukemia. In DNA form, the CDR3 reads TGTGCCAGCAGCCCCGAGGGCGGAGATGAAAAACTGTTTTTT. It is translated as CASSPEGGDEKLFF.